A single sample gave rise to the 11 T cell receptor beta chains below, sequenced in a study of T cells in Graves' hyperthyroidism and ophthalmopathy. Amplified TCR beta CDR3 regions derived from RNA transcripts. TCR CDR3 underwent first-round RT-PCR with the HTBI primer set. One entry per CDR3 protein, called by TCRdb with MiXCR from the multiplex PCR reads. This sample has hundreds of thousands of distinct CDR3 sequences, with roughly 50% found just once. Sample: peripheral blood or thyroid tissue (not recorded which). These receptors were taken from a woman younger than 30 with Graves' hyperthyroidism.

In this sample, this clonotype turned up a few times. The V call is TRBV15, the J call TRBJ1-2, with D unclear. Germline values: CDR1 LNHNV, CDR2 YYDKDF (reference sequence). This CDR3 comprises 12 residues. The V end lost 1 base, the J end lost 8 bases, and 8 bases lay between the germline ends. CDR3 sequence reads: CATSRVGAGYTF. The CDR3 bases are TGTGCCACCAGCAGAGTGGGCGCCGGCTACACCTTC.

This clonotype was recorded at least ten times. The rearrangement uses TRBV5-1 and TRBJ1-1, with unresolved D. V dropped 2 bases and J dropped 5 bases, with 10 bases sitting between them. The CDR3 spans 13 residues. CDR1 SGHRS and CDR2 YFSETQ come from the germline V gene. CDR3 amino acids: CASSFGSGTEAFF. CDR3 bases: TGCGCCAGCAGCTTCGGCTCGGGGACTGAAGCTTTCTTT. Combining the CDR3 with reference TRBV5-1 and TRBJ1-1 gives the whole variable domain KAGVTQTPRYLIKTRGQQVTLSCSPISGHRSVSWYQQTPGQGLQFLFEYFSETQRNKGNFPGRFSGRQFSNSRSEMNVSTLELGDSALYLCASSFGSGTEAFFGQGTRLTVV.

A note on this clonotype: Germline is not matched at one junction end, which may reflect a read error. This sequence joins TRBV10-3 and TRBJ2-7; 8 nucleotides align to TRBD2. Germline assignment: CDR1 ENHRY and CDR2 SYGVKD. The CDR3 contains 15 residues. The CDR3 loop reads CASSTLAGTSYEQYF. The CDR3 DNA reads TGTGCCAGCAGTACATTAGCGGGGACTTCCTACGAGCAGTACTTC.

The chain recombines TRBV7-2 with TRBJ1-1; maybe TRBD1 (6 bases). Trimming stripped 3 bases from V and 9 bases from J, with 11 bases between. CDR1 SGHTA and CDR2 FQGNSA come from the germline V gene. CDR3 size: 12 residues. CDR3 DNA: TGTGCCAGCAGCTTCGGGGGGGCCAAAGCTTTCTTT. Encoded protein: CASSFGGAKAFF.

The CDR3 reads CASRLAGNTEAFF. The DNA of the CDR3 is TGTGCCAGCAGACTAGCAGGGAACACTGAAGCTTTCTTT. The chain combines TRBV7-3 with TRBJ1-1; the D is unclear. Germline-derived CDR1 and CDR2 are SGHTA and FQGTGA. Trimming left V 6 bases short and J 1 base short, with 9 bases between. The CDR3 spans 13 residues.

This clonotype has more than one count but fewer than ten. The rearrangement joins TRBV20-1 to TRBJ1-5; TRBD1 agrees at 8 bases. Looked up from germline, CDR1 is DFQATT and CDR2 is SNEGSKA (reference sequence). V was clipped by 5 bases and J by 0 bases; unmatched bases: 3. CDR3 length: 14 amino acids. Here the CDR3 DNA reads TGCAGTGCTCGACAGGGGAATAGCAATCAGCCCCAGCATTTT. Its protein is CSARQGNSNQPQHF.

V and J are TRBV19 and TRBJ1-5; TRBD1 aligns across 9 bases. The V gene's germline CDR1 is LNHDA and CDR2 SQIVND (reference sequence). The CDR3 has 17 residues. Unmatched junction bases numbered 16, after V lost 6 bases and J lost 7 bases. The CDR3 here is CASSRPPTPGQGQPQHF. The CDR3 DNA reads as TGTGCCAGTAGCCGACCGCCAACACCGGGACAGGGACAGCCCCAGCATTTT.

The chain has TRBV19 and TRBJ1-5; D may be TRBD1 (6 bases). The CDR3 has 15 residues. V dropped 5 bases and J dropped 7 bases, with 18 bases sitting between them. Germline CDR1 LNHDA, CDR2 SQIVND (reference sequence). The CDR3 protein is CASSEGQFYEQPQHF. In DNA, the CDR3 is TGTGCCAGTAGTGAAGGACAGTTTTACGAGCAGCCCCAGCATTTT.

The chain recombines TRBV10-3 with TRBJ1-2; D not resolved. Germline V gene lookup returns CDR1 ENHRY and CDR2 SYGVKD. The CDR3 extends over 13 amino acids. The V end was cut by 0 bases, the J end by 8 bases, with 10 bases between. CDR3 amino acids: CAISESTLGGYTF. The CDR3 nucleotides read TGTGCCATCAGTGAGTCGACTCTTGGAGGCTACACCTTC.

This rearrangement joins TRBV29-1 to TRBJ2-7; D remains ambiguous. The CDR3 is 13 residues long. V was pared by 4 bases and J by 0 bases, with 10 bases between. Germline V lookup: CDR1 SQVTM, CDR2 ANQGSEA. The CDR3 region is CSVADPSSYEQYF. The CDR3 DNA sequence: TGCAGCGTTGCCGATCCGAGCTCCTACGAGCAGTACTTC.

The genes are TRBV12-3 or TRBV12-4 and TRBJ1-1; no clear D. The V end lost 7 bases, the J end lost 4 bases, and 16 bases lay between the germline ends. This CDR3 is 14 amino acids long. CDR3 in amino acids: CASIPWEGGTEAFF. The CDR3 bases are TGTGCCAGCATCCCATGGGAGGGAGGCACTGAAGCTTTCTTT.